This TCR beta chain appears in the sequencing data of a study of blood T cell repertoires in COVID-19 (dated by TCRdb to about 2020). Regarding the research as a whole: Samples from collaborators originated in the United States, Italy and Spain and spanned both the acute and convalescent phases of COVID-19. The prospective study material was composed of cDNA or gDNA derived from T cells, B-cell-depleted T cells, or PBMCs. Subjects who had been exposed to COVID-19, were actively infected with it, or had recovered from it provided the deeply sampled blood TCRbeta repertoires that made up the dataset. A freely available public database, intended as a resource for researchers studying the immune response to SARS-CoV-2, is where the repertoires were released. Samples were obtained from the ongoing ImmuneRACE study (first 160 participants) and from 1,254 subjects provided by 6 global collaborators. The sample metadata nearly always contained a de-identified subject ID, COVID-19 status, age in years and sex. HLA class I and class II types, where available, came from metadata supplied by the sample provider rather than from assay-based typing. The paper as a whole reports these results and caveats: Clinical and demographic metadata were provided uncurated, with the amount varying by source and participant.

In Seattle, one collaborating source enrolled patients while the infection was active and tracked those patients longitudinally over the course of disease. The collaborating institutions used their own protocols to collect whole blood in K2EDTA tubes. For TCRbeta analysis, collaborator samples were shipped as frozen whole blood, as isolated PBMCs, or as DNA extracted from either sample type. The immunoSEQ Assay, a bias-controlled multiplex PCR, was used to amplify TCRbeta CDR3 regions from genomic DNA. In the source study's methods: The number of nucleated cells in each sample was estimated from the amplification of reference gene primers within the assay. To quantify the absolute abundance of each unique TCRbeta CDR3 rearrangement, sequence reads were collapsed and filtered. For each sample, productive Simpson clonality was calculated by taking the square root of Simpson's diversity index across productive rearrangements. TCRdb's version of the immuneACCESS table is confined to in-frame rearrangements and falls short of the full clone set. An unresolved V gene accounts for under half of the shortfall where checked; the remainder is of unknown origin. For V, J and clone size, that table is used; D and trimming come from the DNA. The table for this sample lists under 250,000 clones; about 91% of them were counted only once. Approximately 6% of the sample is taken by the ten largest.

This clone was seen just once. The antigen this receptor binds is unknown. No base-level quality is on record; no much larger clone is a single base apart. V lost 6 bases and J lost 9 bases; the stretch between them is 12 bases long. Sequences DFQATT (CDR1) and SNEGSKA (CDR2) are obtained from the germline V gene (reference sequence). The CDR3 starts with the cysteine, ends with the phenylalanine, and has 11 residues. Only CDR3 DNA remains: 33 bases, in frame from the first base. What was sequenced was peripheral blood. This TCR derives from a woman aged 25 to 39 with COVID-19, enrolled during active disease. The chain is made from TRBV20-1 and TRBJ2-1; tentative D gene TRBD1, with 6 bases matching. The CDR3 reads CSAQQGPEQFF. The nucleotide sequence reads as follows: TGCAGTGCACAACAGGGCCCTGAGCAGTTCTTC.